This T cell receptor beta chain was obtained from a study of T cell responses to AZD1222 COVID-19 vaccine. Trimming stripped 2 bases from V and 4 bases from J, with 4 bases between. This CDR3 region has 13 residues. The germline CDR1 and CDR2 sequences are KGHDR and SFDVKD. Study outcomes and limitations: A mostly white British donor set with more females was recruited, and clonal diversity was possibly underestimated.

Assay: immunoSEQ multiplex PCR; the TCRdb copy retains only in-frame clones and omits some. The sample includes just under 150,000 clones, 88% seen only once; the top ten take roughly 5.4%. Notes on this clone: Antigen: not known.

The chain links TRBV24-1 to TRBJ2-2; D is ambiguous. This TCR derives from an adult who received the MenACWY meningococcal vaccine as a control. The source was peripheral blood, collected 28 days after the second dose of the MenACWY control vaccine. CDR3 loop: CATSDWITGELFF. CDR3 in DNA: TGTGCCACCAGTGATTGGATCACCGGGGAGCTGTTTTTT.